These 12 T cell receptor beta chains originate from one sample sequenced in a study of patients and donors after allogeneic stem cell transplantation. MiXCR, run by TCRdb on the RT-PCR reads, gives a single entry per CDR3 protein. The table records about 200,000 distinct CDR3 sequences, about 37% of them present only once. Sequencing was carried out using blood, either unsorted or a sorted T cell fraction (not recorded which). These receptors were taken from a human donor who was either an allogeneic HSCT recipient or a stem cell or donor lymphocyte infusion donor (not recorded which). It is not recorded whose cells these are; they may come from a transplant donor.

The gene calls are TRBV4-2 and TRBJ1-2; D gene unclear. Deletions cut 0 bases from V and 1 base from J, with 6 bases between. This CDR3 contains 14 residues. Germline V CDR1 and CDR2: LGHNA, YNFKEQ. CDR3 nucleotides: TGTGCCAGCAGCCAAGATCGCAATAACTATGGCTACACCTTC. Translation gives CASSQDRNNYGYTF.

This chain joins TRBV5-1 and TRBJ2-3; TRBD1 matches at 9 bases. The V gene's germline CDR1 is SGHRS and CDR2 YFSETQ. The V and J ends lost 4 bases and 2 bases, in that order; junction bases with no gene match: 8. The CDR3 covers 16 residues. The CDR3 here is CASSQDRGTYTDTQYF. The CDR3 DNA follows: TGCGCCAGCAGCCAGGACAGGGGAACTTACACAGATACGCAGTATTTT.

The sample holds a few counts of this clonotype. The CDR3 sequence is CASSLGGEETQYF. The CDR3, as DNA: TGTGCCAGCAGTTTAGGAGGAGAAGAGACCCAGTACTTC. The rearrangement uses TRBV27 and TRBJ2-5; D perhaps matches TRBD2 (5 bases). This CDR3 contains 13 residues. Trimming left V 2 bases short and J 3 bases short, with 7 bases between. Germline CDR1 and CDR2: MNHEY and SMNVEV (reference sequence).

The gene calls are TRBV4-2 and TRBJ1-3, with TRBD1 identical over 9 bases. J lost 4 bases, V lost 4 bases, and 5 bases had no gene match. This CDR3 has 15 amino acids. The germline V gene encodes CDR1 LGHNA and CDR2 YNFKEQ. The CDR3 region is CASSPPDRGGNTIYF. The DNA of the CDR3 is TGTGCCAGCAGCCCCCCGGACAGGGGAGGAAACACCATATATTTT.

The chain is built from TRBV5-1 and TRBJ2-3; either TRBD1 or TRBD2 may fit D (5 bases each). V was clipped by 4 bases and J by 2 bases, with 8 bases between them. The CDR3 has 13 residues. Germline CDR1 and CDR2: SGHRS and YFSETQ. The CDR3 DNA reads TGCGCCAGCAGCAACGGGGCCACAGATACGCAGTATTTT. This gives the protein CASSNGATDTQYF.

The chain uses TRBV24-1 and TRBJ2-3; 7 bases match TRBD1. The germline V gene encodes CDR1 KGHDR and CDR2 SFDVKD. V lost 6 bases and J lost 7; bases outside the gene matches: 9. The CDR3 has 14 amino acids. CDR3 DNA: TGTGCCACCAGTAGAGGAGAGGGGGCCCATACGCAGTATTTT. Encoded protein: CATSRGEGAHTQYF.

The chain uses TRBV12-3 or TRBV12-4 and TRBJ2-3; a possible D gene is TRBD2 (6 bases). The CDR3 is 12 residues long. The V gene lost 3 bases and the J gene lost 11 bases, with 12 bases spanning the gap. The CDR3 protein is CASSFSPGGQYF. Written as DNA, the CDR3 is TGTGCCAGCAGTTTTAGTCCCGGGGGGCAGTATTTT.

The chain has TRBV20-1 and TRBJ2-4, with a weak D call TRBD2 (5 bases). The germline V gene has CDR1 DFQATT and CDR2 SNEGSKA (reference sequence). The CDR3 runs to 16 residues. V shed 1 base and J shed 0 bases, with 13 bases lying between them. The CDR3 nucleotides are TGCAGTGCTAGAGTGGGCCCCGGGGTAGCCAAAAACATTCAGTACTTC. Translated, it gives CSARVGPGVAKNIQYF.

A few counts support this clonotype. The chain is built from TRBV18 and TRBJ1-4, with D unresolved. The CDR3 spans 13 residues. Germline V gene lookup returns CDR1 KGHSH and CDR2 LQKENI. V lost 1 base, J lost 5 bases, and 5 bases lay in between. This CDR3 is CASSPQENEKLFF. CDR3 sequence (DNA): TGTGCCAGCTCACCACAAGAAAATGAAAAACTGTTTTTT. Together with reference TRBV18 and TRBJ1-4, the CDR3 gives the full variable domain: NAGVMQNPRHLVRRRGQEARLRCSPMKGHSHVYWYRQLPEEGLKFMVYLQKENIIDESGMPKERFSAEFPKEGPSILRIQQVVRGDSAAYFCASSPQENEKLFFGSGTQLSVL.

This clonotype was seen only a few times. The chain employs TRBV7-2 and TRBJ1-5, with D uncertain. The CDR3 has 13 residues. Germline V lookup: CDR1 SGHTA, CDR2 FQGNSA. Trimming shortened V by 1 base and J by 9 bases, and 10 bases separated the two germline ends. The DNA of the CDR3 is TGTGCCAGCAGCTTAGAGGAGTACCGGCCCCAGCATTTT. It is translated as CASSLEEYRPQHF.

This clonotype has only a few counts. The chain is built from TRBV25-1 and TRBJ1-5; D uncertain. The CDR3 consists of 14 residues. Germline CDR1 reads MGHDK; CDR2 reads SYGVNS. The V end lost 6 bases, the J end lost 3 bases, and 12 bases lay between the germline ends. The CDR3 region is CASRDAGINQPQHF. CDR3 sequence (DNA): TGTGCCAGCAGGGACGCGGGGATCAATCAGCCCCAGCATTTT.

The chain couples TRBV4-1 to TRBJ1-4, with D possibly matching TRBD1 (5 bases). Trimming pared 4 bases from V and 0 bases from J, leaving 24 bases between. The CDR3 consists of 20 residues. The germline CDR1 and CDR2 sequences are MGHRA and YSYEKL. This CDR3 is CASSRKGEEGIGSTNEKLFF. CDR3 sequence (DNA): TGCGCCAGCAGCCGAAAAGGGGAAGAAGGTATCGGTTCAACTAATGAAAAACTGTTTTTT.